What follows are 11 T cell receptor beta chains derived from one specimen sequenced in a study of monozygotic twins with inflammatory bowel disease. TCRdb re-called the 5' RACE reads; every CDR3 protein appears as one record, without DNA. The sample has more than 350,000 distinct CDR3 sequences. Sequencing input: blood. The source of these receptors is a human donor with ulcerative colitis or Crohn's disease, or a healthy co-twin of an affected twin (not recorded which).

The rearrangement joins TRBV10-3 to TRBJ2-5. Germline V lookup: CDR1 ENHRY, CDR2 SYGVKD. There are 15 residues in the CDR3. This chain's CDR3 is CAISAGGSTQETQYF.

The chain employs TRBV5-1 and TRBJ2-7; TCRdb gives TRBD1 as the D gene, but with no DNA this cannot be confirmed. CDR1 is SGHRS, CDR2 YFSETQ, per germline. There are 15 residues in the CDR3. CDR3 residues: CASSLGGQGSYEQYF.

The rearrangement joins TRBV12-3 or TRBV12-4 to TRBJ2-7; TCRdb picks TRBD2, but there is no DNA to check that call. The length of the CDR3 is 16 residues. The CDR3: CASSYLWASGAYEQYF.

The J gene is TRBJ2-2, the V gene TRBV5-6; the TCRdb call, TRBD1, lacks DNA for checking. The germline V gene has CDR1 SGHDT and CDR2 YYEEEE. The CDR3 is made up of 15 amino acids. CDR3 residues: CASSWRTGLTGELFF. The full variable domain, in which reference TRBV5-6 and TRBJ2-2 provide the parts outside the CDR3, is DAGVTQSPTHLIKTRGQQVTLRCSPKSGHDTVSWYQQALGQGPQFIFQYYEEEERQRGNFPDRFSGHQFPNYSSELNVNALLLGDSALYLCASSWRTGLTGELFFGEGSRLTVL.

The chain recombines TRBV20-1 with TRBJ2-7; lacking DNA, the TRBD2 call made by TCRdb goes unchecked. The CDR3 spans 15 residues. Germline CDR1 and CDR2: DFQATT and SNEGSKA (reference sequence). CDR3 sequence reads: CIARVGGASSYEQYF.

The chain combines TRBV12-3 or TRBV12-4 with TRBJ2-2; as DNA is missing, the TRBD1 call by TCRdb cannot be tested. The CDR3 has 16 residues. CDR3 sequence: CASSFQWSGLTGELFF.

This sequence joins TRBV11-2 and TRBJ2-7; the D call of TRBD1 rests on TCRdb alone, since no DNA is present to check it. The CDR3 spans 14 residues. The V gene's germline CDR1 is SGHAT and CDR2 FQNNGV. CDR3 loop: CASSFFGGAYEQYF.

The V gene is TRBV11-2, the J gene TRBJ2-7; TCRdb's assignment of TRBD1 cannot be checked, as there is no DNA. CDR1 SGHAT and CDR2 FQNNGV come from the germline V gene. The CDR3 has 12 residues. CDR3 residues: CASSSNRIEQYF.

The CDR3 sequence: CSARDQLAGALAVETQYF. The chain combines TRBV20-1 with TRBJ2-5; TCRdb indicates TRBD2, and absent DNA this call remains unverified. The CDR3 extends over 18 amino acids. Looked up from germline, CDR1 is DFQATT and CDR2 is SNEGSKA (reference sequence).

The chain couples TRBV5-1 to TRBJ2-7; TCRdb designates TRBD1, a call that cannot be tested without DNA. Germline CDR1 is SGHRS and CDR2 is YFSETQ. The CDR3 totals 15 residues. This CDR3 reads CASSFTDRAGDEQYF.

The V and J genes are TRBV2 and TRBJ2-1; TCRdb picks TRBD2, but there is no DNA to check that call. CDR1 and CDR2 (germline): SNHLY, FYNNEI. This CDR3 has 13 residues. CDR3 sequence reads: CANKRDGRNEQFF.